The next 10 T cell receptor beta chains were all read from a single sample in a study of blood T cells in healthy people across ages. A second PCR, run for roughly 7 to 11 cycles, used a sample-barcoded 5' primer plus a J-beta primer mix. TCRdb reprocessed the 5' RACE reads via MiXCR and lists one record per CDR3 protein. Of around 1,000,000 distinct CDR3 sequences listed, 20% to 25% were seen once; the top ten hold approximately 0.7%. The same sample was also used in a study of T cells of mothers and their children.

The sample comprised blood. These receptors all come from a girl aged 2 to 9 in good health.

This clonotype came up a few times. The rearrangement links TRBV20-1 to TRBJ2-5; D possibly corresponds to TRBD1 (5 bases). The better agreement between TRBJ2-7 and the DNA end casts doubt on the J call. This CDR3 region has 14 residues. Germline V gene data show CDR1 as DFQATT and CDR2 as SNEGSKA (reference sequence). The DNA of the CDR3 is TGCAGTGCTAGAGAGGGGCGGAGAATCTACGAGCAGTACTTC. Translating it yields CSAREGRRIYEQYF.

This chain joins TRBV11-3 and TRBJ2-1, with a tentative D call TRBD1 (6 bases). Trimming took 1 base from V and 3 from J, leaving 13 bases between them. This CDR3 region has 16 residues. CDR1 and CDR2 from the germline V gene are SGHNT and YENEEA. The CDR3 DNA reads TGTGCCAGCAGCTTAGGGGCAGGGGATGTCTACAATGAGCAGTTCTTC. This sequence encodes CASSLGAGDVYNEQFF.

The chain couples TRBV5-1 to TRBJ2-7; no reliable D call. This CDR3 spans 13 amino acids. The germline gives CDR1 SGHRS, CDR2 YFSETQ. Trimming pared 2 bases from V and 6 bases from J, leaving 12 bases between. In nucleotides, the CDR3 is TGCGCCAGCAGCTTAGAATTGGGAACCGAGCAGTACTTC. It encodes CASSLELGTEQYF.

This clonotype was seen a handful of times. The chain's CDR3 is CSAREEGHSTIYEQYF. In DNA, the CDR3 is TGCAGTGCTAGAGAGGAGGGCCACTCTACAATCTACGAGCAGTACTTC. This chain joins TRBV20-1 and TRBJ2-7, with a possible D match to TRBD2 (6 bases). Germline CDR1 and CDR2: DFQATT and SNEGSKA (reference sequence). The CDR3 has 16 amino acids. Trimming shortened V by 0 bases and J by 3 bases, and 18 bases separated the two germline ends.

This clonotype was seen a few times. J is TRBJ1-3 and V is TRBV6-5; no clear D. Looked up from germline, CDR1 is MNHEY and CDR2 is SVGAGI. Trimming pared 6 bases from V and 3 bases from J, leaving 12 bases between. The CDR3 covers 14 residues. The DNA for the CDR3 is TGTGCCAGCAGGCCGACCCGGGGTGGAAACACCATATATTTT. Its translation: CASRPTRGGNTIYF.

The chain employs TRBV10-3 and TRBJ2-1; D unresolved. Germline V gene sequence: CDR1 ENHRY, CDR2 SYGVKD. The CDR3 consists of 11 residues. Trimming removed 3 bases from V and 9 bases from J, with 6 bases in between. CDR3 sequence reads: CAISEPGEQFF. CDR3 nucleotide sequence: TGTGCCATCAGTGAACCTGGTGAGCAGTTCTTC.

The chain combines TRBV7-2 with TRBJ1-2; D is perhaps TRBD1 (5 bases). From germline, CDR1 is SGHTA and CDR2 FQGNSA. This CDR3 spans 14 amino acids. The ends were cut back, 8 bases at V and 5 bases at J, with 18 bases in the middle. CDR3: CASPPGTSEYGYTF. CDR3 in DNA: TGTGCCAGCCCTCCGGGGACCTCAGAATATGGCTACACCTTC.

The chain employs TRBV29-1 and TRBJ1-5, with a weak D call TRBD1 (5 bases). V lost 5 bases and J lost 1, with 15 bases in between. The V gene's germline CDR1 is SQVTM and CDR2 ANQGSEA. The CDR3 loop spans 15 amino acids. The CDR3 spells CSVWDDWGSNQPQHF. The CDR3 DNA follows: TGCAGCGTTTGGGACGACTGGGGGAGCAATCAGCCCCAGCATTTT. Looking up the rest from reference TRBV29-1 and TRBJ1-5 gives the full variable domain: SAVISQKPSRDICQRGTSLTIQCQVDSQVTMMFWYRQQPGQSLTLIATANQGSEATYESGFVIDKFPISRPNLTFSTLTVSNMSPEDSSIYLCSVWDDWGSNQPQHFGDGTRLSIL.

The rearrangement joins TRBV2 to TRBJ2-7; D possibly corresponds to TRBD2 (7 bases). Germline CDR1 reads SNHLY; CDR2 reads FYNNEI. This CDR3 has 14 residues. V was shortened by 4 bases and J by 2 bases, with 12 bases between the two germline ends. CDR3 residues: CASSGGGPTYEQYF. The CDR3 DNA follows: TGTGCCAGCAGTGGGGGGGGCCCCACCTACGAGCAGTACTTC.

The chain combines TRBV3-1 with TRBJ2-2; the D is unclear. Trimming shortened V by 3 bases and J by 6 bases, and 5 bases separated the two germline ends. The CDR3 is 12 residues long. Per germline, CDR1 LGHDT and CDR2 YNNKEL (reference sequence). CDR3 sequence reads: CASSQVAGELFF. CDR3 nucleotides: TGTGCCAGCAGCCAGGTGGCCGGGGAGCTGTTTTTT.